The rows below give T cell receptor beta chains drawn from one sample of a study of siplizumab effects on memory and regulatory T cells. Using immunoSEQ multiplex PCR, the repertoire was profiled, and TCRdb retains in-frame clones only, with some absent. This table holds around 78,000 clones, roughly 89% found once. Sequencing was performed on CD8+ T cells sorted from blood. The receptors come from a human donor in good health. Both conserved end residues are part of each CDR3. A D gene is named only where the DNA matches it firmly. Expanded clones get a size class; other rows say once, few or many, or leave the size out.

TRBV11-2	TRBD1	TRBJ2-7	.	TGTGCCAGCAGCTTAGGGACAGGGGGCGCTTTGTACGAGCAGTACTTC	CASSLGTGGALYEQYF
TRBV5-4	.	TRBJ2-2	.	TGTGCCAGCAGCTTCGGGGGTGGAGTGAACACCGGGGAGCTGTTTTTT	CASSFGGGVNTGELFF
TRBV27	.	TRBJ2-7	.	TGTGCCAGCAATACGCACGGCAACTACGAGCAGTACTTC	CASNTHGNYEQYF
TRBV5-6	.	TRBJ1-2	once	TGTGCCAGCAGCGGCCCCAGGGTATCCTATGGCTACACCTTC	CASSGPRVSYGYTF
TRBV19	.	TRBJ1-4	.	TGTGCCAGTAGTATTGGGTTTGAAAAACTGTTTTTT	CASSIGFEKLFF
TRBV27	.	TRBJ2-5	.	TGTGCCAGCAGTTTAGGGGGTGGGTTCTCCCAGTACTTC	CASSLGGGFSQYF
TRBV7-9	TRBD1	TRBJ1-1	.	TGTGCCAGCAGCCCGGCCGGGACAGGGATAAGAACTGAAGCTTTCTTT	CASSPAGTGIRTEAFF
TRBV10-3	TRBD2	TRBJ2-6	.	TGTGCCATCAGTGACCCCGCGGGGGGCTACAGCTCTGGGGCCAACGTCCTGACTTTC	CAISDPAGGYSSGANVLTF
TRBV5-5	TRBD1	TRBJ1-1	.	TGTGCCAGCAGCCTAGGACAGGGATTGAACACTGAAGCTTTCTTT	CASSLGQGLNTEAFF
TRBV6-5	.	TRBJ1-1	.	TGTGCCAGCAGCCTAAGCGTTAACACTGAAGCTTTCTTT	CASSLSVNTEAFF
TRBV7-6	.	TRBJ1-1	.	TGTGCCAGCAGCTTATCGCTGAACACTGAAGCTTTCTTT	CASSLSLNTEAFF
TRBV5-1	.	TRBJ1-4	.	TGCGCCAGCTCGGATGGGATGTACAGGGATCATGAAAAACTGTTTTTT	CASSDGMYRDHEKLFF
TRBV13	.	TRBJ1-2	.	TGTGCCAGCGGGACCGGGGGGACTAACTATGGCTACACCTTC	CASGTGGTNYGYTF
TRBV4-2	TRBD1	TRBJ1-3	.	TGTGCCAGCAGTTTCAGTGGGGACAGCTACTCTGGAAACACCATATATTTT	CASSFSGDSYSGNTIYF
TRBV5-1	.	TRBJ2-1	.	TGCGCCAGCAGCCCTAGGTCAGGGGCCGGGTTGCTCTGGGAGCAGTTCTTC	CASSPRSGAGLLWEQFF
TRBV4-2	.	TRBJ2-1	.	TGTGCCAGCAGCCATCCCCCCCCTAGCACAGCCTACAATGAGCAGTTCTTC	CASSHPPPSTAYNEQFF
TRBV11-2	.	TRBJ2-1	.	TGTGCCAGCAGCTTTCTCGGCCATAATCAGGATGAGCAGTTCTTC	CASSFLGHNQDEQFF
TRBV14	.	TRBJ1-6	.	TGTGCCAGCAGCCAAGTGGCAGGGGCAGGCTCACCCCTCCACTTT	CASSQVAGAGSPLHF
TRBV27	.	TRBJ1-1	.	TGTGCCAGCAGTATGATAACAGGGACTGAAGCTTTCTTT	CASSMITGTEAFF
TRBV29-1	.	TRBJ2-1	.	TGCAGCGTTAGAGGGGGCTCCTACAATGAGCAGTTCTTC	CSVRGGSYNEQFF
TRBV11-2	.	TRBJ1-5	.	TGTGCCAGCAGCTCGACAGGTCGGGGGCAGCCCCAGCATTTT	CASSSTGRGQPQHF
TRBV6-5	.	TRBJ2-3	.	TGTGCCAGCAGTTACCCGGGGCTTGAAGATACGCAGTATTTT	CASSYPGLEDTQYF
TRBV19	.	TRBJ2-7	once	TGTGCCAGTAGTTTAAAGGGACACCCATCTCCCTACGAGCAGTACTTC	CASSLKGHPSPYEQYF
TRBV11-2	.	TRBJ1-6	.	TGTGCCAGCAGCTTAGTTCCCGGGGGCAGGTATAATTCACCCCTCCACTTT	CASSLVPGGRYNSPLHF
TRBV2	TRBD2	TRBJ2-5	.	TGTGCCAGGATGAAAGCACCCCAGCTAGCGGGAGCAGAGACCCAGTACTTC	CARMKAPQLAGAETQYF
TRBV19	TRBD1	TRBJ2-5	once	TGTGCCAGTAGTATGGAGACAGGGGCCCAAGAGACCCAGTACTTC	CASSMETGAQETQYF